This TCR beta chain originates from a study of OX40 agonist ivuxolimab in advanced cancers. The wider study: The patients got ivuxolimab, which is an agonistic anti-OX40 (CD134) antibody. Findings and caveats of the study: Dosing at 0.1 to 3.0 mg/kg was accompanied by clonal expansion of CD4+ and CD8+ blood T cells by week 6.

Profiled with immunoSEQ multiplex PCR; TCRdb holds only in-frame clones, not every one. The sample includes around 25,000 clones, approximately 85% of them seen just once. There are 14 residues in the CDR3. Trimming pared 5 bases from V and 3 bases from J, leaving 10 bases between. Germline V lookup: CDR1 SGHTA, CDR2 FQGTGA. Individuals having autoimmune disease history or systemic immunosuppression were not enrolled. On this clone itself: Its specificity is unknown.

The starting material was CD4+ or CD8+ T cells sorted from blood, obtained in a trial of the OX40 agonist ivuxolimab. The receptor was isolated from an adult with an advanced solid tumor such as melanoma, head and neck, liver or kidney cancer. This chain connects TRBV7-3 to TRBJ2-2, with TRBD2 as a possible D gene (6 bases). CDR3 amino acids: CASSRDSHTGELFF. The CDR3 nucleotides read TGTGCCAGCAGCCGGGACTCCCACACCGGGGAGCTGTTTTTT.